This T cell receptor (beta chain) is drawn from a study of T cell responses to AZD1222 COVID-19 vaccine. Study results and limitations: Clonal diversity may have been underestimated in mostly white British donors.

Per the germline V gene, CDR1 is GTSNPN and CDR2 is SVGIG (reference sequence). Between the trimmed V and J ends, which lost 4 bases and 7 bases, there was a span of 17 bases. The CDR3 length is 15 residues. In regard to this clone: What it binds is unknown.

Clones were read by immunoSEQ multiplex PCR, and TCRdb kept only the in-frame ones, dropping some. This sample has some 120,000 clones, with roughly nine tenths found just once. Source: peripheral blood, taken 28 days after the second AZD1222 dose. This TCR was sampled from an adult who received the AZD1222 COVID-19 vaccine. The chain employs TRBV30 and TRBJ1-6; D is uncertain. The DNA of the CDR3 is TGTGCCTGGATCGGCAAATCCCACTTCAATTCACCCCTCCACTTT. This sequence encodes CAWIGKSHFNSPLHF. The complete variable domain, with remaining parts taken from reference TRBV30 and TRBJ1-6, reads SQTIHQWPATLVQPVGSPLSLECTVEGTSNPNLYWYRQAAGRGLQLLFYSVGIGQISSEVPQNLSASRPQDRQFILSSKKLLLSDSGFYLCAWIGKSHFNSPLHFGNGTRLTVT.